This TCR beta chain was captured in a study of CD4+ T cells in melanoma. Measured with immunoSEQ multiplex PCR; TCRdb has only the in-frame clones, and not every one. The sample gives roughly 16,000 clones, 76% of which show up once; over 9.5% is in the top ten. Study-level findings and limits: Reportedly, melanoma neoantigen-specific CD4+ T cells showed varied differentiation states.

The CDR3 has 13 residues. Germline values: CDR1 MNHEY, CDR2 SVGAGI. V was shortened by 7 bases and J by 5 bases, with 14 bases between the two germline ends. Comment on this clone: Its specificity is unknown.

The sample was cells from a culture (not recorded whether cultured in vitro). The genes are TRBV6-5 and TRBJ2-5, with D unresolved. The receptor's source is a human donor with melanoma. The CDR3 DNA sequence: TGTGCCAGCATGAATTATGGATGGGAGACCCAGTACTTC. Translated: CASMNYGWETQYF.